This section outlines one T cell receptor beta chain sequence together with its context. The antigen remains unidentified. This specimen belongs to a study of CD8 T cells in Susac syndrome. Negative isolation was used for CD8+ and CD4+ T cells, and FACS enrichment was applied to TEMRA cells. Findings and limits, study-wide: The study's TCR sequencing and HLA analysis covered a relatively small number of individuals, and the study acknowledged this.

This CDR3 comprises 13 residues. Trimming removed 6 bases from V and 2 bases from J; junction bases left unmatched: 2. Germline lookup yields CDR1 SNHLY and CDR2 FYNNEI. RNA, at roughly 0.45 to 1 ug, was reverse transcribed with random hexamers. TCRdb used MiXCR to reprocess the immunoSEQ multiplex PCR reads, holding one entry per CDR3 protein. The sample includes just under 150,000 distinct CDR3 sequences, 94% of them seen just once. The sequence was obtained from a human donor in good health. The J gene is TRBJ2-3, the V gene TRBV2; 7 bases match TRBD2. Input material: CD4+ T cells from PBMCs. The DNA for the CDR3 is TGTGCCAGCAGCAGCGGGGCCACAGATACGCAGTATTTT. This gives the protein CASSSGATDTQYF. The full variable domain, rest sourced from reference TRBV2 and TRBJ2-3, is EPEVTQTPSHQVTQMGQEVILRCVPISNHLYFYWYRQILGQKVEFLVSFYNNEISEKSEIFDDQFSVERPDGSNFTLKIRSTKLEDSAMYFCASSSGATDTQYFGPGTRLTVL.